The TCR beta chain described here comes from a study of metastatic and nonmetastatic thyroid tumors. On the study more broadly: From malignant and benign thyroid patients, repertoires in blood and in tumor or nodule tissue were compared.

TCRdb re-analyzed the PCR reads using MiXCR. The sample records about 21,000 clones, over 25% being singletons. This clone was observed many times. The CDR3 spans 15 residues. Per the germline V gene, CDR1 is MNHNS and CDR2 is SASEGT. V shed 6 bases and J shed 1 base, with 15 bases lying between them. Every patient underwent thyroid surgery untreated. The receptor comes from a female donor with papillary thyroid cancer or a benign thyroid nodule (not recorded which). Some clones in this sample may be carry-over from other donors' samples. The chain employs TRBV6-1 and TRBJ1-1; D remains unclear. Sequencing used blood. This chain's CDR3 is CASREKGFKNTEAFF. For the CDR3, the DNA is TGTGCCAGCAGGGAGAAAGGTTTTAAGAACACTGAAGCTTTCTTT.